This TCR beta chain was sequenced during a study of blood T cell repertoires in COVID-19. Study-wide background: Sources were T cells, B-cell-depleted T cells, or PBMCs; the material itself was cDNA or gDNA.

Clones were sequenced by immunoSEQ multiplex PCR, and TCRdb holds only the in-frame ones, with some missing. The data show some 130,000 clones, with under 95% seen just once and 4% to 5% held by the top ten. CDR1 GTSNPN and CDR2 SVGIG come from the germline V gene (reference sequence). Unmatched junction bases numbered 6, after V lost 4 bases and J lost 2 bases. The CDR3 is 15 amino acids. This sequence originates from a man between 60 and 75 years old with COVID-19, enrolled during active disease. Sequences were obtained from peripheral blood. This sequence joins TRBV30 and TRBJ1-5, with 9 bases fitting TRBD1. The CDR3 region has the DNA TGTGCCTGGAACAGGGACAGGGATGGCAATCAGCCCCAGCATTTT. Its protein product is CAWNRDRDGNQPQHF.